The 22 T cell receptor beta chains below were found in one sample sequenced in a study of blood T cell repertoires in COVID-19. TCRdb keeps only in-frame clones here, not all; method: immunoSEQ multiplex PCR. The sample carries about 170,000 clones, around 85% recorded once. The sequenced sample consisted of peripheral blood. The receptors derive from an older woman with COVID-19, enrolled during active disease.

CDR3 in amino acids: CASSQGQGSSPLHF. The CDR3 DNA sequence: TGTGCCAGCAGCCAAGGACAGGGCTCCTCACCCCTCCACTTT. V usage is TRBV3-1 (or the pseudogene TRBV3-2) and J usage is TRBJ1-6; TRBD1 matches 7 bases. The CDR3 is made up of 14 amino acids. V trimming: 1 base; J trimming: 10 bases; junction bases outside the gene matches: 4. The germline V gene has CDR1 LGHDT and CDR2 YNNKEL (reference sequence).

This chain connects TRBV9 to TRBJ2-3; D is possibly TRBD2 (5 bases). CDR1 and CDR2 from the germline V gene are SGDLS and YYNGEE. The CDR3 sequence is 17 residues long. Trimming removed 3 bases at V and 0 bases at J, with 17 bases between. The CDR3 coding sequence is TGTGCCAGCAGCGGAGGCGCGCCCAGGACTAGCACAGATACGCAGTATTTT. Its protein product is CASSGGAPRTSTDTQYF.

The chain employs TRBV4-3 and TRBJ2-4; D possibly corresponds to TRBD2 (6 bases). This CDR3 contains 14 residues. Germline CDR1 and CDR2: LGHNA and YSLEER. Trimming stripped 4 bases from V and 9 bases from J, with 16 bases between. The CDR3 loop is CASSPLARRGIQYF. The CDR3, as DNA: TGCGCCAGCAGCCCCTTGGCTAGGAGGGGCATTCAGTACTTC.

The chain combines TRBV24-1 with TRBJ2-1, with D possibly being TRBD2 (6 bases). The CDR3 is 15 residues long. Germline V gene lookup returns CDR1 KGHDR and CDR2 SFDVKD. V was pared by 4 bases and J by 5 bases, with 14 bases between. The CDR3: CATSEPRGTHNEQFF. CDR3 in DNA: TGTGCCACCAGTGAGCCCCGCGGGACCCACAATGAGCAGTTCTTC.

The V and J genes are TRBV7-2 and TRBJ2-2; 7 bases fit TRBD1. The CDR3 has 15 residues. J lost 6 bases, V lost 7 bases, and 11 bases had no gene match. Germline assignment: CDR1 SGHTA and CDR2 FQGNSA. This chain's CDR3 is CASTPGQGDAGELFF. The DNA for the CDR3 is TGTGCCAGCACCCCCGGGCAGGGGGATGCCGGGGAGCTGTTTTTT.

V and J are TRBV7-2 and TRBJ1-2; D is ambiguous. V lost 3 bases to trimming and J lost 11 bases, with 16 bases between them. Per the germline V gene, CDR1 is SGHTA and CDR2 is FQGNSA. The length of the CDR3 is 13 residues. The CDR3 spells CASSFEMISRYTF. The CDR3 DNA reads TGTGCCAGCAGCTTCGAGATGATCTCGAGGTACACCTTC.

The chain has TRBV6-5 and TRBJ1-2; 10 positions match TRBD1. The length of the CDR3 is 15 residues. Germline V gives CDR1 MNHEY, CDR2 SVGAGI. J was trimmed by 1 base and V by 5 bases; bases with no gene match: 4. The CDR3 loop is CASSRTGGFNYGYTF. CDR3 bases: TGTGCCAGCAGTCGGACAGGGGGATTTAACTATGGCTACACCTTC.

The chain has TRBV6-1 and TRBJ1-5; D call uncertain. The CDR3 runs 13 residues. Trimming stripped 4 bases from V and 1 base from J, with 5 bases between. Germline lookup yields CDR1 MNHNS and CDR2 SASEGT. CDR3 amino acids: CASSGGSNQPQHF. Here the CDR3 DNA reads TGTGCCAGCAGTGGCGGGAGCAATCAGCCCCAGCATTTT.

The count of this clone is one. This chain's CDR3 is CASSSWTGGNQPQHF. The CDR3 bases are TGTGCCAGCAGCAGCTGGACAGGGGGCAATCAGCCCCAGCATTTT. The gene calls are TRBV5-6 and TRBJ1-5; TRBD1 matches at 9 bases. Germline loops: CDR1 SGHDT, CDR2 YYEEEE. This CDR3 region has 15 residues. The trim removed 4 bases at V and 2 bases at J, leaving 4 bases unmatched.

CDR3 sequence (DNA): TGTGCCAGCAGTGCCCCAGGACGGACTAGCGGGCCTTACAATGAGCAGTTCTTC. This codes for CASSAPGRTSGPYNEQFF. V gene TRBV6-1 combines with J gene TRBJ2-1, with 11 bases lining up with TRBD2. V gave up 4 bases and J gave up 4 bases; unmatched junction bases: 12. The CDR3 loop spans 18 amino acids. Germline CDR1 reads MNHNS; CDR2 reads SASEGT.

The chain joins TRBV28 to TRBJ2-7, with a possible D match to TRBD2 (5 bases). The CDR3 is 18 residues long. CDR1 and CDR2 from the germline V gene are MDHEN and SYDVKM. Trimming left V 6 bases short and J 3 bases short, with 27 bases between. The CDR3 DNA follows: TGTGCCAGCAGCCCCCCTCCCTGGCGGGCCGCCCTTGACTACGAGCAGTACTTC. As protein: CASSPPPWRAALDYEQYF.

The chain has TRBV6-6 and TRBJ2-3, with a tentative D call TRBD2 (7 bases). CDR1 is MNHNY and CDR2 is SVGAGI in the germline V gene (reference sequence). The CDR3 is 16 amino acids. V was shortened by 5 bases and J by 2 bases, with 17 bases between the two germline ends. The CDR3 spells CASSVKGGGDTDTQYF. CDR3 bases: TGTGCCAGCAGTGTCAAGGGGGGGGGCGACACAGATACGCAGTATTTT.

This chain connects TRBV5-4 to TRBJ2-7, with 9 bases fitting TRBD2. CDR1 is SGHNT and CDR2 is YYREEE in the germline V gene (reference sequence). V lost 4 bases, J lost 2 bases, and 10 bases stayed unmatched. The CDR3 covers 16 residues. This CDR3 is CASSPVPGLAAYEQYF. CDR3 DNA: TGTGCCAGCAGCCCGGTCCCGGGACTAGCAGCCTACGAGCAGTACTTC.

This clone was detected ten times or more. The chain is built from TRBV14 and TRBJ1-1; 9 nucleotides match TRBD1. The CDR3 has 18 residues. Looked up from germline, CDR1 is SGHDN and CDR2 is FVKESK. V shed 3 bases and J 5 bases; nucleotides not matched to a gene: 16. The CDR3 nucleotides are TGTGCCAGCAGCCAGATAACAGGAGGACAGGGGCTTGGAACTGAAGCTTTCTTT. As protein: CASSQITGGQGLGTEAFF. Using reference TRBV14 and TRBJ1-1 for the parts outside the CDR3, the full variable domain is EAGVTQFPSHSVIEKGQTVTLRCDPISGHDNLYWYRRVMGKEIKFLLHFVKESKQDESGMPNNRFLAERTGGTYSTLKVQPAELEDSGVYFCASSQITGGQGLGTEAFFGQGTRLTVV.

This chain uses TRBV7-2 with TRBJ2-1; D may be TRBD1 (5 bases). V shed 4 bases and J shed 4 bases, with 11 bases lying between them. Germline V lookup: CDR1 SGHTA, CDR2 FQGNSA. This CDR3 has 14 amino acids. The CDR3 region has the DNA TGTGCCAGCAGCTCGCAGACAGCATACAATGAGCAGTTCTTC. This sequence encodes CASSSQTAYNEQFF. Looking up the rest from reference TRBV7-2 and TRBJ2-1 gives the full variable domain: GAGVSQSPSNKVTEKGKDVELRCDPISGHTALYWYRQSLGQGLEFLIYFQGNSAPDKSGLPSDRFSAERTGGSVSTLTIQRTQQEDSAVYLCASSSQTAYNEQFFGPGTRLTVL.

The chain carries TRBV4-1 and TRBJ1-1; D is perhaps TRBD1 (6 bases). V was pared by 4 bases and J by 3 bases, with 9 bases between. CDR1 MGHRA and CDR2 YSYEKL come from the germline V gene. The CDR3 covers 13 residues. The CDR3, as DNA: TGCGCCAGCAGCCCCTACAGGGACACTGAAGCTTTCTTT. As protein: CASSPYRDTEAFF.

The rearrangement uses TRBV11-1 and TRBJ2-7; 12 nucleotides line up with TRBD2. V lost 5 bases and J lost 2; bases outside the gene matches: 7. This CDR3 spans 16 amino acids. Germline V gene lookup returns CDR1 SGHAT and CDR2 FQDESV (reference sequence). This chain's CDR3 is CASSPERLAGAYEQYF. The CDR3 DNA reads TGTGCCAGCAGCCCCGAGAGACTAGCGGGGGCCTACGAGCAGTACTTC.

This sequence joins TRBV11-2 and TRBJ2-2; weak D call: TRBD2 (5 bases). This CDR3 has 16 amino acids. Germline V lookup: CDR1 SGHAT, CDR2 FQNNGV. Trimming pared 9 bases from V and 1 base from J, leaving 18 bases between. CDR3 protein: CASYARGSGNTGELFF. CDR3 sequence (DNA): TGTGCCAGTTACGCCCGAGGGAGTGGGAACACCGGGGAGCTGTTTTTT.

This rearrangement joins TRBV6-6 to TRBJ1-4, with D possibly being TRBD1 (6 bases). The CDR3 length is 15 residues. Germline V gives CDR1 MNHNY, CDR2 SVGAGI (reference sequence). Deletions cut 6 bases from V and 0 bases from J, with 11 bases between. The CDR3 DNA reads as TGTGCCAGCAGGAGACAGGCTGCAACTAATGAAAAACTGTTTTTT. Translating it yields CASRRQAATNEKLFF.

V gene TRBV28 combines with J gene TRBJ2-7, with a possible D match to TRBD1 (5 bases). This CDR3 region has 13 residues. The germline gives CDR1 MDHEN, CDR2 SYDVKM. Trimming left V 7 bases short and J 4 bases short, with 14 bases between. The CDR3, as DNA: TGTGCCAGCAAACATCAGGGTGGGTACGAGCAGTACTTC. Translating it yields CASKHQGGYEQYF.

This sequence joins TRBV7-9 and TRBJ1-5, with D uncertain. CDR1 and CDR2 from the germline V gene are SEHNR and FQNEAQ (reference sequence). With 5 bases removed from V and 2 bases from J, the gap between germline ends came to 7 bases. This CDR3 has 13 amino acids. The DNA of the CDR3 is TGTGCCAGCAGCCCCCAGGGCAATCAGCCCCAGCATTTT. This codes for CASSPQGNQPQHF.

This chain connects TRBV18 to TRBJ1-4; D unclear. Per germline, CDR1 KGHSH and CDR2 LQKENI. The CDR3 totals 17 residues. V was cut by 3 bases and J by 5 bases, with 19 bases left in between. The CDR3 coding sequence is TGTGCCAGCTCACCGAGAATCTCCCGTAGGGAGAATGAAAAACTGTTTTTT. The encoded protein is CASSPRISRRENEKLFF.